A selection of T cell receptor beta chains follows, all from one sample in a study of blood T cell repertoires in COVID-19. Method: immunoSEQ multiplex PCR; TCRdb's copy keeps in-frame clones and lacks some. The table has just under 350,000 clones, roughly 90% seen once. Sequencing was carried out using peripheral blood. The receptors shown here come from a woman in her 70s with COVID-19, enrolled during active disease. Each CDR3 is given without its conserved first and last residue. The order of the fields is V gene, CDR3 length, clone size, J gene, CDR3 protein. Size tells how often a clone was seen (once, few, many) or the class of an expanded clone, and some rows leave it out.

>TRBV9|15|NA|TRBJ2-1
ASSVAGLAGPYNEQF
>TRBV7-2|11|NA|TRBJ2-3
ASSGLITDTQY
>TRBV5-8|12|NA|TRBJ2-7
ASSITSGGHEQY
>TRBV6-5|14|NA|TRBJ1-1
ASSYGAGEGGTEAF
>TRBV6-5|11|NA|TRBJ1-1
ASSTGGDTEAF
>TRBV4-1|13|once|TRBJ1-1
ASSGRRLKFFEAF
>TRBV5-6|12|NA|TRBJ1-6
ASSFGTTYSPLH
>TRBV5-1|12|NA|TRBJ2-3
ASSLGDYTDTQY
>TRBV3-1/TRBV3-2|13|once|TRBJ2-1
ASSLRQGPYNEQF
>TRBV7-9|14|NA|TRBJ2-7
ASSLWVTSLSEEQY
>TRBV7-2|14|NA|TRBJ2-3
ASSSLHTFRGDTQY
>TRBV27|13|NA|TRBJ2-2
ASSLGTGFTGELF
>TRBV27|15|NA|TRBJ2-3
ASSLIFERGGLGTQY
>TRBV9|12|NA|TRBJ1-1
ASSGQGLNTEAF
>TRBV28|14|NA|TRBJ2-3
ASSSGTSGLTDTQY
>TRBV6-5|13|NA|TRBJ2-5
ASSYTGGRQETQY
>TRBV5-1|11|NA|TRBJ1-2
ASSFDRLYGYT
>TRBV19|12|NA|TRBJ1-5
ASGSTGGSQPQH
>TRBV6-1|12|NA|TRBJ1-2
ASSEVAGLYGYT
>TRBV3-1/TRBV3-2|11|NA|TRBJ1-2
ASSTTDIYGYT
>TRBV10-3|11|NA|TRBJ1-2
AIQGLANYGYT
>TRBV24-1|12|NA|TRBJ2-3
ATSDPGGTDTQY
>TRBV4-3|13|NA|TRBJ1-2
ASSISTGWSYGYT